The 16 T cell receptor beta chains presented below share a single source sample, sequenced in a study of blood T cell repertoires in COVID-19. Assay used: immunoSEQ multiplex PCR; TCRdb lists only in-frame clones, some missing. The data contain tens of thousands of clones, roughly 80% of them singletons. The sample consisted of peripheral blood. The receptors shown here come from a woman aged 80 or over with active or convalescent COVID-19.

This chain joins TRBV4-3 and TRBJ1-2, with 8 bases aligning to TRBD1. The length of the CDR3 is 16 residues. Germline V gene lookup returns CDR1 LGHNA and CDR2 YSLEER. V lost 0 bases and J lost 4; bases outside the gene matches: 7. CDR3 bases: TGCGCCAGCAGCCAAGAACTGGGGACAGGCGTCTATGGCTACACCTTC. Amino acids: CASSQELGTGVYGYTF.

V is TRBV6-5 and J is TRBJ1-1, with TRBD1 matching over 11 bases. The CDR3 is 15 residues long. The germline gives CDR1 MNHEY, CDR2 SVGAGI. V lost 7 bases and J lost 5; bases outside the gene matches: 9. CDR3 nucleotides: TGTGCCAGCACTTCGGGACAGGGGGGTTTTACTGAAGCTTTCTTT. Protein: CASTSGQGGFTEAFF.

The chain links TRBV28 to TRBJ2-3; D perhaps matches TRBD1 (5 bases). CDR3 length: 13 residues. Trimming left V 8 bases short and J 3 bases short, with 12 bases between. Per the germline V gene, CDR1 is MDHEN and CDR2 is SYDVKM. Written as DNA, the CDR3 is TGTGCCAGCTGGGGCAGCCTTACAGATACGCAGTATTTT. As protein: CASWGSLTDTQYF.

The V call is TRBV4-1, the J call TRBJ2-2; 7 bases map to TRBD1. The trim removed 1 base at V and 2 bases at J, leaving 1 base unmatched. The CDR3 contains 15 residues. The germline CDR1 and CDR2 sequences are MGHRA and YSYEKL. Written as DNA, the CDR3 is TGCGCCAGCAGCCAAGGACAGGGTAACACCGGGGAGCTGTTTTTT. It specifies CASSQGQGNTGELFF.

The V call is TRBV29-1, the J call TRBJ1-1; D uncertain. The CDR3 runs to 13 residues. V lost 2 bases and J lost 1, with 8 bases in between. Germline-derived CDR1 and CDR2 are SQVTM and ANQGSEA. The CDR3 protein is CSVERQANTEAFF. CDR3 bases: TGCAGCGTTGAACGGCAGGCGAACACTGAAGCTTTCTTT.

The V call is TRBV27, the J call TRBJ2-6; D is possibly TRBD2 (7 bases). CDR1 and CDR2 from the germline V gene are MNHEY and SMNVEV (reference sequence). The CDR3 runs to 22 residues. Trimming shortened V by 0 bases and J by 1 base, and 25 bases separated the two germline ends. The CDR3 DNA is TGTGCCAGCAGTTTATCGGGGGGGCAGTCCACAAAATCAAATTCTGGGGCCAACGTCCTGACTTTC. It translates to CASSLSGGQSTKSNSGANVLTF.

This clone came up a few times. The chain uses TRBV10-3 and TRBJ2-2; 7 nucleotides line up with TRBD1. The J segment lost 3 bases and the V segment lost 4 bases, leaving 5 bases of the junction unmatched. Germline CDR1 and CDR2: ENHRY and SYGVKD. The CDR3 is 15 residues long. DNA for the CDR3: TGTGCCATCAGTGTGGACAGGATGGACACCGGGGAGCTGTTTTTT. Translating it yields CAISVDRMDTGELFF.

The gene calls are TRBV9 and TRBJ1-3; TRBD1 matches at 10 bases. CDR3 length equals 15 residues. Per germline, CDR1 SGDLS and CDR2 YYNGEE. With 0 bases clipped from V and 3 bases from J, the junction kept 0 bases outside the gene matches. CDR3: CASSVGTGGGNTIYF. CDR3 coding DNA: TGTGCCAGCAGCGTAGGGACAGGGGGTGGAAACACCATATATTTT.

The V gene is TRBV19, the J gene TRBJ2-7, with 8 bases fitting TRBD1. Germline V CDR1 and CDR2: LNHDA, SQIVND (reference sequence). V gave up 9 bases and J gave up 4 bases; unmatched junction bases: 8. This CDR3 is 13 amino acids long. CDR3 coding DNA: TGTGCCAGCATGGACAGGGAAAGGTACGAGCAGTACTTC. It codes for CASMDRERYEQYF.

The chain uses TRBV11-3 and TRBJ2-3; TRBD1 is a possible D gene (5 bases). V was trimmed by 5 bases and J by 3 bases, leaving 9 bases between them. The germline V gene has CDR1 SGHNT and CDR2 YENEEA. This CDR3 is 13 amino acids long. CDR3 DNA sequence: TGTGCCAGCAGCACGAGACAGACAGATACGCAGTATTTT. This codes for CASSTRQTDTQYF.

The V gene is TRBV9, the J gene TRBJ2-2, with D tentatively TRBD2 (6 bases). The germline CDR1 and CDR2 sequences are SGDLS and YYNGEE. CDR3 length equals 17 residues. V was pared by 0 bases and J by 1 base, with 13 bases between. CDR3 in DNA: TGTGCCAGCAGCGTAGCTGGGAGGACCTTGAACACCGGGGAGCTGTTTTTT. Translated, it gives CASSVAGRTLNTGELFF.

The gene calls are TRBV21-1 and TRBJ2-1; the table names TRBD2, a call not compared with the DNA. TRBV21-1 is noted as a pseudogene. This CDR3 region has 17 residues. The CDR3: CASSKRTSGGSVNEQFF. CDR3 in DNA: TGTGCCAGCAGCAAACGGACTAGCGGGGGGTCCGTAAATGAGCAGTTCTTC.

V and J are TRBV6-4 and TRBJ1-2; 8 nucleotides agree with TRBD1. The CDR3 covers 13 residues. After removal of 4 bases from V and 4 bases from J, the junction contained 2 bases not matched to a gene. In germline, CDR1 is MRHNA, CDR2 SNTAGT. CDR3 DNA sequence: TGTGCCAGCAGTGGACAGGGGAGCTATGGCTACACCTTC. Translating gives CASSGQGSYGYTF.

This clone was detected ten times or more. The chain recombines TRBV3-1 (or the pseudogene TRBV3-2) with TRBJ2-7, with D perhaps TRBD2 (5 bases). This CDR3 contains 16 residues. V dropped 1 base and J dropped 1 base, with 14 bases sitting between them. CDR1 and CDR2 from the germline V gene are LGHDT and YNNKEL (reference sequence). The CDR3 DNA reads TGTGCCAGCAGCCAAGGTGGTTCTAGCATATCCTACGAGCAGTACTTC. It specifies CASSQGGSSISYEQYF.

The chain combines TRBV28 with TRBJ2-7; 14 bases agree with TRBD2. Germline CDR1 reads MDHEN; CDR2 reads SYDVKM. The CDR3 runs to 17 residues. Trimming took 2 bases from V and 8 from J; bases not matched to a gene: 11. The CDR3 loop reads CASSLMIGTSGGRQQYF. The CDR3 nucleotides read TGTGCCAGCAGTTTAATGATCGGGACTAGCGGGGGCCGCCAGCAGTACTTC.

This clone has only one observation. The gene calls are TRBV2 and TRBJ2-7; TRBD2 matches 12 bases. CDR1 and CDR2 (germline): SNHLY, FYNNEI. The junction had 0 bases not matched to a gene; V was cut back by 4 bases and J by 2 bases. The CDR3 loop spans 14 amino acids. CDR3 DNA: TGTGCCAGCAGTGGACTAGCGGGGGCCTACGAGCAGTACTTC. Translation gives CASSGLAGAYEQYF.